This TCR beta chain was sequenced for a study of tumor-infiltrating lymphocytes in oesophageal squamous cell carcinoma. TCRdb called the PCR reads again in MiXCR, with one record for every CDR3 protein. The table shows roughly 21,000 distinct CDR3 sequences, with approximately 40% occurring only once. With respect to this clonotype: Because the CDR3's place on the DNA is in doubt, the DNA is left out and the CDR3 is given as listed by TCRdb.

The CDR3 totals 12 residues, both ends included. Sequenced input: esophageal tumor tissue. The gene calls are TRBV12-1 and TRBJ2-5. TRBV12-1 is classified as a pseudogene. The TCR comes from a male donor with esophageal squamous cell carcinoma. CDR3 region: CASSFFGLHLRF.